These 16 T cell receptor beta chains were all obtained from the same sample, sequenced in a study of blood T cell repertoires in COVID-19. The table came from immunoSEQ multiplex PCR; TCRdb's copy has only in-frame clones and leaves some out. The sample lists about 210,000 clones, 75% to 85% seen once, with 9.2% in the top ten. Material: PBMCs or T cells enriched from blood (not recorded which). The source of these receptors is a man in his forties who had recovered from COVID-19.

The gene calls are TRBV6-5 and TRBJ2-4, with D possibly TRBD2 on 7 matching bases. CDR3 size: 14 residues. The V end was cut by 2 bases, the J end by 7 bases, with 12 bases between. CDR1 MNHEY and CDR2 SVGAGI come from the germline V gene. CDR3 sequence reads: CASSYGGGGNIQYF. The CDR3 region has the DNA TGTGCCAGCAGTTACGGCGGCGGGGGCAACATTCAGTACTTC.

The chain links TRBV10-1 to TRBJ2-7; 11 nucleotides match TRBD2. The V and J ends lost 10 bases and 7 bases, in that order; junction bases with no gene match: 18. CDR3 length equals 16 residues. Per germline, CDR1 WNHNN and CDR2 SYGVQD (reference sequence). The CDR3, as DNA: TGCGCCACAGCGAGGACTAGCGGGTCCTCATTGGGGGAGCAGTACTTC. This gives the protein CATARTSGSSLGEQYF.

This clone was detected only a few times. This chain links TRBV14 with TRBJ2-3, with TRBD1 matching over 7 bases. Per the germline V gene, CDR1 is SGHDN and CDR2 is FVKESK. After removal of 4 bases from V and 9 bases from J, the junction contained 7 bases not matched to a gene. The CDR3 consists of 13 residues. CDR3 protein: CASSPNPGQTQYF. For the CDR3, the DNA is TGTGCCAGCAGCCCGAATCCGGGACAGACGCAGTATTTT. Full variable domain (outside the CDR3, taken from reference TRBV14 and TRBJ2-3): EAGVTQFPSHSVIEKGQTVTLRCDPISGHDNLYWYRRVMGKEIKFLLHFVKESKQDESGMPNNRFLAERTGGTYSTLKVQPAELEDSGVYFCASSPNPGQTQYFGPGTRLTVL.

V is TRBV7-9 and J is TRBJ1-4, with 8 bases that match TRBD1. CDR1 SEHNR and CDR2 FQNEAQ come from the germline V gene (reference sequence). The CDR3 length is 14 residues. The V segment lost 8 bases and the J segment 4 bases; nucleotides outside the gene matches: 6. In DNA, the CDR3 is TGTGCCAGCTCCCACGGACAGGGTAATGAAAAACTGTTTTTT. It encodes CASSHGQGNEKLFF. Full variable domain (rest looked up from reference TRBV7-9 and TRBJ1-4): DTGVSQNPRHKITKRGQNVTFRCDPISEHNRLYWYRQTLGQGPEFLTYFQNEAQLEKSRLLSDRFSAERPKGSFSTLEIQRTEQGDSAMYLCASSHGQGNEKLFFGSGTQLSVL.

CDR3 region: CASSLGGNTIYF. Here the CDR3 DNA reads TGTGCCAGCTCCCTAGGTGGAAACACCATATATTTT. The V and J genes are TRBV6-5 and TRBJ1-3; D unclear. V lost 8 bases to trimming and J lost 3 bases, with 8 bases between them. The CDR3 extends over 12 amino acids. The V gene's germline CDR1 is MNHEY and CDR2 SVGAGI.

V usage is TRBV5-8 and J usage is TRBJ1-5; 7 nucleotides align to TRBD1. Germline loops: CDR1 SGHTS, CDR2 YDEGEE. CDR3 length: 9 residues. V gave up 6 bases and J gave up 15 bases; unmatched junction bases: 3. The CDR3 reads CASTRTGHF. For the CDR3, the DNA is TGTGCCAGCACCAGGACAGGGCATTTT.

The V and J genes are TRBV3-1 (or the pseudogene TRBV3-2) and TRBJ2-1; 11 bases fit TRBD2. V trimming: 4 bases; J trimming: 9 bases; junction bases outside the gene matches: 14. The CDR3 is 17 residues long. The germline gives CDR1 LGHDT, CDR2 YNNKEL (reference sequence). DNA of the CDR3: TGTGCCAGCAGCCCAGGACTAGCGGGTGCCGGCGGGAGTGAGCAGTTCTTC. Its translation: CASSPGLAGAGGSEQFF.

V gene TRBV29-1 combines with J gene TRBJ2-7; TRBD1 matches 11 bases. Per the germline V gene, CDR1 is SQVTM and CDR2 is ANQGSEA. The trim removed 6 bases at V and 6 bases at J, leaving 4 bases unmatched. The CDR3 spans 12 residues. The CDR3 nucleotides are TGCAGCGTGGACAGGGGGCCCTCCGAGCAGTACTTC. Amino acids: CSVDRGPSEQYF.

By frequency in the sample, this clone is medium-sized. The rearrangement links TRBV3-1 (or the pseudogene TRBV3-2) to TRBJ2-7, with D perhaps matching TRBD2 (6 bases). Trimming left V 1 base short and J 4 bases short, with 14 bases between. This CDR3 is built from 15 residues. Germline V gene sequence: CDR1 LGHDT, CDR2 YNNKEL (reference sequence). The CDR3 DNA sequence: TGTGCCAGCAGCCAAGCTGCGGGGAGCTCATACGAGCAGTACTTC. Its translation: CASSQAAGSSYEQYF.

V usage is TRBV5-1 and J usage is TRBJ1-1; D is perhaps TRBD1 (6 bases). Trimming pared 4 bases from V and 0 bases from J, leaving 16 bases between. The germline CDR1 and CDR2 sequences are SGHRS and YFSETQ. The CDR3 spans 16 residues. CDR3 in DNA: TGCGCCAGCAGCCCGAATACTGGACAGTTGAACACTGAAGCTTTCTTT. Protein: CASSPNTGQLNTEAFF.

This clone was observed once. The V call is TRBV30, the J call TRBJ2-7; TRBD1 matches 7 bases. The V segment lost 0 bases and the J segment 5 bases; nucleotides outside the gene matches: 4. The germline gives CDR1 GTSNPN, CDR2 SVGIG (reference sequence). The CDR3 totals 13 residues. Written as DNA, the CDR3 is TGTGCCTGGAGTGTCGTTAGGGGGCACGAGCAGTACTTC. Protein: CAWSVVRGHEQYF.

V and J are TRBV7-9 and TRBJ2-1; D is uncertain. Per the germline V gene, CDR1 is SEHNR and CDR2 is FQNEAQ (reference sequence). The CDR3 has 13 residues. Trimming took off 5 bases at V and 5 bases at J, with 10 bases between the two ends. The CDR3 DNA is TGTGCCAGCAGCACATCCCTCAACAATGAGCAGTTCTTC. Translated, it gives CASSTSLNNEQFF.

The chain is built from TRBV7-2 and TRBJ2-1; D might be TRBD1 (5 bases). Trimming left V 0 bases short and J 9 bases short, with 12 bases between. Germline lookup yields CDR1 SGHTA and CDR2 FQGNSA. The CDR3 loop spans 14 amino acids. As DNA, the CDR3 is TGTGCCAGCAGCTTAGCGTCAAGGGGTACTGAGCAGTTCTTC. This codes for CASSLASRGTEQFF.

This chain connects TRBV6-5 to TRBJ2-3, with a tentative D call TRBD1 (6 bases). V gave up 6 bases and J gave up 4 bases, with 11 bases separating them. The germline gives CDR1 MNHEY, CDR2 SVGAGI. This CDR3 is 13 amino acids long. The CDR3 protein is CASSRRGADTQYF. The CDR3, as DNA: TGTGCCAGCAGCCGCAGGGGCGCAGATACGCAGTATTTT.

This chain joins TRBV19 and TRBJ1-1, with TRBD1 as a possible D gene (6 bases). The CDR3 is made up of 13 amino acids. V lost 6 bases, J lost 6 bases, and 14 bases lay in between. The germline V gene encodes CDR1 LNHDA and CDR2 SQIVND (reference sequence). The CDR3 coding sequence is TGTGCCAGTAGCCCTGCCAGGGGAGCTGAAGCTTTCTTT. Its protein product is CASSPARGAEAFF.

The V call is TRBV29-1, the J call TRBJ2-1; TRBD1 might be the D (6 bases). CDR3 size: 15 residues. Trimming pared 3 bases from V and 4 bases from J, leaving 16 bases between. In germline, CDR1 is SQVTM, CDR2 ANQGSEA. The CDR3 sequence: CSVEGHRDTYNEQFF. CDR3 nucleotide sequence: TGCAGCGTTGAGGGGCACAGGGATACATACAATGAGCAGTTCTTC.